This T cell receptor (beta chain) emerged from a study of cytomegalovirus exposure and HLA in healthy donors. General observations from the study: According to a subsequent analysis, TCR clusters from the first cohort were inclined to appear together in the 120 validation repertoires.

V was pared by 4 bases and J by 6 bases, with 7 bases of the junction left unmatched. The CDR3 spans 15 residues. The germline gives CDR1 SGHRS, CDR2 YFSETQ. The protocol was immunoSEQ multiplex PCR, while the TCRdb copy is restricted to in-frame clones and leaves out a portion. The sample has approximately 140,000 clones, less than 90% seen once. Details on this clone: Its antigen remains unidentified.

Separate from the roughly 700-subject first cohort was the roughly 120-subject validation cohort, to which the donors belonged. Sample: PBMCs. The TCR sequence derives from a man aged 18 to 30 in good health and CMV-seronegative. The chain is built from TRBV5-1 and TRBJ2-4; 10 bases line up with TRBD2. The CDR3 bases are TGCGCCAGCAGCCCCCTAGCGGGAGAGGGAAACATTCAGTACTTC. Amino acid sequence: CASSPLAGEGNIQYF.